This entry is about one T cell receptor (beta chain). Trimming cost V 7 bases and J 0 bases, with 12 bases left between them. CDR3 length: 14 residues. Germline CDR1 SNHLY, CDR2 FYNNEI. Random hexamers were used to reverse transcribe an amount of roughly 0.45 to 1 ug RNA. The immunoSEQ assay covered 54 Vbeta and 13 Jbeta segments for CDR3. TCRdb ran MiXCR on the immunoSEQ multiplex PCR reads and lists one entry per CDR3 protein. The sample has over 350,000 distinct CDR3 sequences, around 85% seen once. This sample is drawn from a study of CD8 T cells in Susac syndrome. Both CD4+ and CD8+ T cells were negatively isolated, and TEMRA cells underwent FACS enrichment.

This chain links TRBV2 with TRBJ1-2; no definite D call. This TCR was sampled from a human donor with multiple sclerosis. The material sequenced was CD8+ T cells from PBMCs. CDR3 DNA sequence: TGTGCCAGCATTACGCAGAAAGCTAACTATGGCTACACCTTC. It encodes CASITQKANYGYTF.